Each of the 20 T cell receptor beta chains below was sequenced from the same sample in a study of shared clonotypes between healthy human individuals. The protocol was immunoSEQ multiplex PCR, while the TCRdb copy is restricted to in-frame clones and leaves out a portion. The table records about 330,000 clones, 80% to 90% of them present only once. Sequences were obtained from memory CD8+ T cells sorted from blood. Subset in this sample: CD45RO+ cells pooled with CCR7-negative TemRA cells. These receptors were collected from a young man in good health.

This clone was seen once. The V gene is TRBV7-9, the J gene TRBJ1-2, with 7 bases identical to TRBD1. V shed 7 bases and J 2 bases; nucleotides not matched to a gene: 7. CDR3 length equals 14 residues. Germline loops: CDR1 SEHNR, CDR2 FQNEAQ (reference sequence). CDR3 residues: CASIRGGANYGYTF. In DNA form, the CDR3 reads TGTGCCAGCATCCGAGGGGGCGCAAACTATGGCTACACCTTC.

This chain links TRBV18 with TRBJ2-5, with TRBD1 as a possible D gene (5 bases). Germline V CDR1 and CDR2: KGHSH, LQKENI. V lost 3 bases, J lost 1 base, and 30 bases lay in between. The CDR3 is 21 amino acids. As DNA, the CDR3 is TGTGCCAGCTCACCGAAAGGGGCCGATAGAGATACTTACCACTTCCAAGAGACCCAGTACTTC. It encodes CASSPKGADRDTYHFQETQYF.

V is TRBV7-6 and J is TRBJ2-7, with TRBD2 matching over 12 bases. V was pared by 1 base and J by 6 bases, with 7 bases of the junction left unmatched. The germline V gene has CDR1 SGHVS and CDR2 FNYEAQ. The CDR3 spans 16 residues. The CDR3 loop reads CASSLGLAGGPREQYF. CDR3 DNA sequence: TGTGCCAGCAGCTTAGGGCTAGCGGGAGGGCCCCGCGAGCAGTACTTC.

The chain recombines TRBV4-1 with TRBJ1-6; 8 bases are a match to TRBD1. CDR1 MGHRA and CDR2 YSYEKL come from the germline V gene. This CDR3 contains 15 residues. The trim removed 6 bases at V and 9 bases at J, leaving 10 bases unmatched. The DNA for the CDR3 is TGCGCCAGCAGTTTACTAGGACAGGGAGGTTCACCCCTCCACTTT. It codes for CASSLLGQGGSPLHF.

This chain links TRBV6-4 with TRBJ2-3, with D maybe TRBD2 (6 bases). V was clipped by 3 bases and J by 5 bases, with 6 bases between them. Germline-derived CDR1 and CDR2 are MRHNA and SNTAGT. CDR3 length: 12 residues. In DNA, the CDR3 is TGTGCCAGCAGTGATAGCGGAGATACGCAGTATTTT. Encoded protein: CASSDSGDTQYF.

The chain links TRBV4-1 to TRBJ2-7; TRBD2 aligns across 8 bases. J lost 2 bases, V lost 2 bases, and 5 bases had no gene match. The CDR3 is made up of 15 amino acids. Germline values: CDR1 MGHRA, CDR2 YSYEKL. CDR3 protein: CASSQISGATYEQYF. The DNA of the CDR3 is TGCGCCAGCAGCCAAATTAGCGGGGCAACCTACGAGCAGTACTTC.

The chain joins TRBV30 to TRBJ2-1; D gene unclear. Germline-derived CDR1 and CDR2 are GTSNPN and SVGIG (reference sequence). There are 14 residues in the CDR3. The V end was cut by 1 base, the J end by 3 bases, with 10 bases between. This CDR3 is CAWSEIGYYNEQFF. The CDR3 DNA follows: TGTGCCTGGAGTGAGATCGGATACTACAATGAGCAGTTCTTC.

A remark on this clone: Within the sample, other DNA sequences also encode this same CDR3. V and J are TRBV20-1 and TRBJ2-2; D may correspond to TRBD1 or TRBD2 (5 bases each). Germline CDR1 and CDR2: DFQATT and SNEGSKA (reference sequence). Deletions cut 3 bases from V and 6 bases from J, with 5 bases between. The CDR3 covers 11 residues. The DNA for the CDR3 is TGCAGTGCTAGGGGGGCCGGGGAGCTGTTTTTT. Encoded protein: CSARGAGELFF.

This clone was seen just once. The CDR3 loop reads CSVEGEASGKYEQYF. In nucleotides, the CDR3 is TGCAGCGTTGAGGGGGAGGCTAGCGGAAAATACGAGCAGTACTTC. The rearrangement joins TRBV29-1 to TRBJ2-7, with 7 nucleotides matching TRBD2. V lost 3 bases to trimming and J lost 4 bases; unmatched junction nucleotides: 12. This CDR3 is built from 15 residues. Germline V CDR1 and CDR2: SQVTM, ANQGSEA.

The V and J genes are TRBV7-9 and TRBJ2-1; the D is unclear. This CDR3 comprises 18 residues. The germline V gene encodes CDR1 SEHNR and CDR2 FQNEAQ (reference sequence). V was trimmed by 2 bases and J by 0 bases, leaving 17 bases between them. CDR3 sequence: CASSLTPTPLSSYNEQFF. In DNA, the CDR3 is TGTGCCAGCAGCTTAACTCCGACTCCGCTCAGCTCCTACAATGAGCAGTTCTTC.

The chain couples TRBV2 to TRBJ1-1; no reliable D call. CDR1 is SNHLY and CDR2 is FYNNEI in the germline V gene. V shed 7 bases and J shed 4 bases, with 10 bases lying between them. This CDR3 contains 12 residues. The chain's CDR3 is CASTSLGTEAFF. For the CDR3, the DNA is TGTGCCAGCACCTCCCTAGGCACTGAAGCTTTCTTT.

J is TRBJ2-1 and V is TRBV2; the D gene could be TRBD1 or TRBD2 (5 bases each). The germline V gene encodes CDR1 SNHLY and CDR2 FYNNEI. This CDR3 is 16 amino acids long. The V gene lost 0 bases and the J gene lost 7 bases, with 16 bases spanning the gap. The CDR3 loop reads CASSEARGGTKNEQFF. The CDR3 bases are TGTGCCAGCAGTGAAGCGCGTGGGGGTACAAAAAATGAGCAGTTCTTC.

The chain carries TRBV7-9 and TRBJ1-2; the D gene is possibly TRBD1 (6 bases). The germline V gene encodes CDR1 SEHNR and CDR2 FQNEAQ (reference sequence). V dropped 5 bases and J dropped 8 bases, with 18 bases sitting between them. The CDR3 is 14 amino acids. The CDR3 loop is CASSRPEGGRGYTF. The CDR3 nucleotides are TGTGCCAGCAGCCGTCCGGAGGGGGGGCGAGGCTACACCTTC.

This rearrangement joins TRBV27 to TRBJ1-5; D uncertain. Germline loops: CDR1 MNHEY, CDR2 SMNVEV (reference sequence). This CDR3 is 12 amino acids long. Trimming pared 6 bases from V and 3 bases from J, leaving 6 bases between. CDR3 residues: CASSNINQPQHF. The CDR3 nucleotides are TGTGCCAGCAGCAACATCAATCAGCCCCAGCATTTT.

This rearrangement joins TRBV7-2 to TRBJ2-7; no clear D. Germline V CDR1 and CDR2: SGHTA, FQGNSA. V was clipped by 2 bases and J by 3 bases, with 11 bases between them. This CDR3 contains 14 residues. CDR3 sequence: CASSLYRDSYEQYF. The CDR3 DNA sequence: TGTGCCAGCAGCTTATACCGAGATAGCTACGAGCAGTACTTC.

The genes are TRBV4-1 and TRBJ2-1; the match to TRBD2 covers 9 bases. Per germline, CDR1 MGHRA and CDR2 YSYEKL. The V gene end was trimmed by 6 bases and the J gene end by 6 bases; junction bases not matched to a gene: 6. This CDR3 contains 14 residues. CDR3 sequence: CASSRTSAPNEQFF. In DNA, the CDR3 is TGCGCCAGCAGTAGGACTAGCGCCCCCAATGAGCAGTTCTTC.

The chain couples TRBV29-1 to TRBJ2-3, with a tentative D call TRBD1 (6 bases). Germline lookup yields CDR1 SQVTM and CDR2 ANQGSEA. Trimming took 0 bases from V and 0 from J, leaving 10 bases between them. CDR3 length: 15 residues. The CDR3 DNA follows: TGCAGCGTTGAAGAAGGGGGTTGGAGCACAGATACGCAGTATTTT. As protein: CSVEEGGWSTDTQYF.

This sequence joins TRBV6-9 and TRBJ2-7; D is unclear. V was pared by 0 bases and J by 2 bases, with 17 bases between. The length of the CDR3 is 17 residues. Germline V gives CDR1 MNHGY, CDR2 SVAAGI. This chain's CDR3 is CASSYSGQTPAPYEQYF. The CDR3 region has the DNA TGTGCCAGCAGTTATTCTGGGCAGACCCCCGCCCCCTACGAGCAGTACTTC.

As regards this clone: The sample carries other DNA sequences with the same CDR3. The rearrangement uses TRBV7-2 and TRBJ2-7; 13 bases align to TRBD2. V was clipped by 1 base and J by 0 bases; unmatched bases: 0. Per germline, CDR1 SGHTA and CDR2 FQGNSA. CDR3 length: 16 residues. Here the CDR3 reads CASSLGTSGSSYEQYF. CDR3 bases: TGTGCCAGCAGCTTAGGGACTAGCGGGAGCTCCTACGAGCAGTACTTC.

The V gene is TRBV4-2, the J gene TRBJ2-1; TRBD2 might be the D (5 bases). Germline lookup yields CDR1 LGHNA and CDR2 YNFKEQ. Trimming removed 1 base at V and 6 bases at J, with 19 bases between. The CDR3 is 17 residues long. As DNA, the CDR3 is TGTGCCAGCAGCCAAGTTTATGCTAGCAACGTGGGCAATGAGCAGTTCTTC. It yields the protein CASSQVYASNVGNEQFF.